The present entry profiles one TCR beta chain with its context. This record belongs to a study of blood T cell repertoires in COVID-19. Study-wide background: Sites in the United States, Italy and Spain provided acute and convalescent COVID-19 samples. Sources were T cells, B-cell-depleted T cells, or PBMCs; the material itself was cDNA or gDNA.

Per the original methods: For nucleated cells, counts were estimated from reference gene primer amplification. This table comes from immunoSEQ multiplex PCR, and its TCRdb copy is limited to in-frame clones, with some not included. D and trimming come from the DNA, and the V and J calls and clone size come from that table. The data show 450,000 to 500,000 clones, around 85% seen once. V was cut by 2 bases and J by 0 bases, with 10 bases left in between. This CDR3 region has 15 residues. CDR1 and CDR2 (germline): SGHTA, FQGNSA. The chain uses TRBV7-2 and TRBJ1-1, with TRBD1 as a possible D gene (6 bases). The TCR originated in a human donor in a cohort sampled during active COVID-19. The sequenced sample was peripheral blood. CDR3 in DNA: TGTGCCAGCAGCTTACGGACAGAAGTGAACACTGAAGCTTTCTTT. Its protein product is CASSLRTEVNTEAFF. The variable domain in full, completed from reference TRBV7-2 and TRBJ1-1, reads GAGVSQSPSNKVTEKGKDVELRCDPISGHTALYWYRQSLGQGLEFLIYFQGNSAPDKSGLPSDRFSAERTGGSVSTLTIQRTQQEDSAVYLCASSLRTEVNTEAFFGQGTRLTVV.